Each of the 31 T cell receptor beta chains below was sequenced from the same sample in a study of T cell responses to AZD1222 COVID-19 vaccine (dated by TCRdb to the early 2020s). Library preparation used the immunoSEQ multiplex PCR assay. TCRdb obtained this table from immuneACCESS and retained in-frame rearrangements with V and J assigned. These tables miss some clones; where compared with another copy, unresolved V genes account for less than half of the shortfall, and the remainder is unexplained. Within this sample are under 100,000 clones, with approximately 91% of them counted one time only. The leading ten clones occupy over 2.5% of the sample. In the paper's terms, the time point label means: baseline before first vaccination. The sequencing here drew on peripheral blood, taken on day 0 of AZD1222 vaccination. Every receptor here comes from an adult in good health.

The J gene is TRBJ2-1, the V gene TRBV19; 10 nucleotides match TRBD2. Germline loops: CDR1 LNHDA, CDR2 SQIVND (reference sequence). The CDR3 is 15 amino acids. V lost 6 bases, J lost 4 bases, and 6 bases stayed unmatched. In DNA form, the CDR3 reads TGTGCCAGTAGATGGACTAGCGGAAATTACAATGAGCAGTTCTTC. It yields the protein CASRWTSGNYNEQFF. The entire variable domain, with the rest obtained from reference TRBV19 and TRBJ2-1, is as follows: DGGITQSPKYLFRKEGQNVTLSCEQNLNHDAMYWYRQDPGQGLRLIYYSQIVNDFQKGDIAEGYSVSREKKESFPLTVTSAQKNPTAFYLCASRWTSGNYNEQFFGPGTRLTVL.

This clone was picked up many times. CDR3 nucleotides: TGCAGCGTTACAAGACAGAGTAACTATGGCTACACCTTC. This codes for CSVTRQSNYGYTF. The V gene is TRBV29-1, the J gene TRBJ1-2, with D perhaps TRBD1 (5 bases). Germline V lookup: CDR1 SQVTM, CDR2 ANQGSEA. V was pared by 5 bases and J by 1 base, with 11 bases between. This CDR3 is built from 13 residues.

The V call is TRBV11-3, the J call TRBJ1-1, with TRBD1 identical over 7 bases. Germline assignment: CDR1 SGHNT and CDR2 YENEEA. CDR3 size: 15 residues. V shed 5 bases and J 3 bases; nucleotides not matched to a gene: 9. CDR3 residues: CASSPRDRGDTEAFF. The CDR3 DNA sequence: TGTGCCAGCAGCCCGCGGGACAGAGGGGACACTGAAGCTTTCTTT. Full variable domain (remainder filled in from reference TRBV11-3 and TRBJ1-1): EAGVVQSPRYKIIEKKQPVAFWCNPISGHNTLYWYLQNLGQGPELLIRYENEEAVDDSQLPKDRFSAERLKGVDSTLKIQPAELGDSAVYLCASSPRDRGDTEAFFGQGTRLTVV.

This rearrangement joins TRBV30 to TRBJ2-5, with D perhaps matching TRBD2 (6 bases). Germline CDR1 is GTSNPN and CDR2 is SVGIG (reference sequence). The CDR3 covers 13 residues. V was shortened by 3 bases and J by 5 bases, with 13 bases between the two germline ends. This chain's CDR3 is CAWRVEAGETQYF. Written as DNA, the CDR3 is TGTGCCTGGAGAGTTGAGGCGGGGGAGACCCAGTACTTC. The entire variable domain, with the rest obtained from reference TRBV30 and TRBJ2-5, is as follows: SQTIHQWPATLVQPVGSPLSLECTVEGTSNPNLYWYRQAAGRGLQLLFYSVGIGQISSEVPQNLSASRPQDRQFILSSKKLLLSDSGFYLCAWRVEAGETQYFGPGTRLLVL.

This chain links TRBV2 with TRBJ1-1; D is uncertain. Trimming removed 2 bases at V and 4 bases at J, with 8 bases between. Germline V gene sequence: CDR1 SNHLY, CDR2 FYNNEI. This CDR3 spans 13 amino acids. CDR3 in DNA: TGTGCCAGCAGTGAACTGAGGTCCACTGAAGCTTTCTTT. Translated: CASSELRSTEAFF.

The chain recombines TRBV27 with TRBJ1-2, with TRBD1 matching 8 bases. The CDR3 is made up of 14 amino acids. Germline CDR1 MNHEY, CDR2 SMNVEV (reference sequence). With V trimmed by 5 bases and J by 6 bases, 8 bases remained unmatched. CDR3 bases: TGTGCCAGCAGTGCCAGGACAGGGAGGCATGGCTACACCTTC. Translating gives CASSARTGRHGYTF.

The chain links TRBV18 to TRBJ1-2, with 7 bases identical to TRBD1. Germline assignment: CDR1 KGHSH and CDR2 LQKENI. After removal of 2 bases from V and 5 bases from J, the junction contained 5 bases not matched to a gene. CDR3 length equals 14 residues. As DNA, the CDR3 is TGTGCCAGCTCACCAGCCGACAGGGAATATGGCTACACCTTC. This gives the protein CASSPADREYGYTF.

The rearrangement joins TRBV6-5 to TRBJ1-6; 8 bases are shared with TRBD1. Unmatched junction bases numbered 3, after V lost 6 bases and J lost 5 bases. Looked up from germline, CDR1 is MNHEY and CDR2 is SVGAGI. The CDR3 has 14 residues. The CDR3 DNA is TGTGCCAGCAGGAGGACAGGGAATAATTCACCCCTCCACTTT. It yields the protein CASRRTGNNSPLHF.

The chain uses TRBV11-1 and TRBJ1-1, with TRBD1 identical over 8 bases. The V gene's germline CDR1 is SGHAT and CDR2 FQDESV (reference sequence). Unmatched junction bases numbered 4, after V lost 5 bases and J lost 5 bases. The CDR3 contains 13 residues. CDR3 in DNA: TGTGCCAGCAGCCCGGACAGGGAAACTGAAGCTTTCTTT. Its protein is CASSPDRETEAFF.

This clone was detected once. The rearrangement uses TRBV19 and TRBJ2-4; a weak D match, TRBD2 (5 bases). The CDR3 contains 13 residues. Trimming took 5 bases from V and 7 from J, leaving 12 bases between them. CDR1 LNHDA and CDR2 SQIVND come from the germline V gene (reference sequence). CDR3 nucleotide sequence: TGTGCCAGTAGTCGGACGGGAAATAACATTCAGTACTTC. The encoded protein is CASSRTGNNIQYF. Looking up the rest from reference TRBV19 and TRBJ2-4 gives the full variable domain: DGGITQSPKYLFRKEGQNVTLSCEQNLNHDAMYWYRQDPGQGLRLIYYSQIVNDFQKGDIAEGYSVSREKKESFPLTVTSAQKNPTAFYLCASSRTGNNIQYFGAGTRLSVL.

The CDR3 loop is CASSPLGGSGANVLTF. CDR3 DNA: TGTGCCAGCAGCCCCCTGGGAGGGTCTGGGGCCAACGTCCTGACTTTC. The V call is TRBV28, the J call TRBJ2-6; 7 bases agree with TRBD2. Germline V CDR1 and CDR2: MDHEN, SYDVKM. This CDR3 region has 16 residues. V shed 6 bases and J 1 base; nucleotides not matched to a gene: 6. The full variable domain, completed using reference TRBV28 and TRBJ2-6, is DVKVTQSSRYLVKRTGEKVFLECVQDMDHENMFWYRQDPGLGLRLIYFSYDVKMKEKGDIPEGYSVSREKKERFSLILESASTNQTSMYLCASSPLGGSGANVLTFGAGSRLTVL.

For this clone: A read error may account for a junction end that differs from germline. For the CDR3, the DNA is TGTGCCAGCAGTGAGCAGCGTCGACTGTCCTCCCCCTTCTTT. It codes for CASSEQRRLSSPFF. This chain connects TRBV2 to TRBJ1-6, with no clear D. This CDR3 is built from 14 residues. In germline, CDR1 is SNHLY, CDR2 FYNNEI. The full variable domain, completed using reference TRBV2 and TRBJ1-6, is EPEVTQTPSHQVTQMGQEVILRCVPISNHLYFYWYRQILGQKVEFLVSFYNNEISEKSEIFDDQFSVERPDGSNFTLKIRSTKLEDSAMYFCASSEQRRLSSPFFGNGTRLTVT.

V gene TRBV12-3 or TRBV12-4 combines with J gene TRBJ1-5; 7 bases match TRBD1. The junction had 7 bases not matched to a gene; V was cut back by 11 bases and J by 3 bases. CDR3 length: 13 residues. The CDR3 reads CAWGQSYNQPQHF. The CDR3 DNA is TGTGCCTGGGGACAGAGTTACAATCAGCCCCAGCATTTT.

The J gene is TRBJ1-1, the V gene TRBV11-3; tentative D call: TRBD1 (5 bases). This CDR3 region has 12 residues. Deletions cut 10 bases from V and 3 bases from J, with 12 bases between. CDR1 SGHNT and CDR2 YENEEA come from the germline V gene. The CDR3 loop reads CAKFGGDTEAFF. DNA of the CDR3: TGTGCCAAATTCGGGGGGGACACTGAAGCTTTCTTT. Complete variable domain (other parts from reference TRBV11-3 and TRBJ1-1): EAGVVQSPRYKIIEKKQPVAFWCNPISGHNTLYWYLQNLGQGPELLIRYENEEAVDDSQLPKDRFSAERLKGVDSTLKIQPAELGDSAVYLCAKFGGDTEAFFGQGTRLTVV.

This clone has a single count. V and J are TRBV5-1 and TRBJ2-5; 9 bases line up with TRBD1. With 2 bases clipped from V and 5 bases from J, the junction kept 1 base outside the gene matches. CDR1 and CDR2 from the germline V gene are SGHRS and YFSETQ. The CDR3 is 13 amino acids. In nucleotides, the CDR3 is TGCGCCAGCAGCTTCGACAGGGGGGAGACCCAGTACTTC. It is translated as CASSFDRGETQYF.

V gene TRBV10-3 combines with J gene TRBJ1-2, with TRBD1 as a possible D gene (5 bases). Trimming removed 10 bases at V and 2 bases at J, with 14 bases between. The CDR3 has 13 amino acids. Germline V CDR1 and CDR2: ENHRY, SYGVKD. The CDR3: CATFGDLNYGYTF. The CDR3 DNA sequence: TGTGCCACCTTCGGGGACTTAAACTATGGCTACACCTTC.

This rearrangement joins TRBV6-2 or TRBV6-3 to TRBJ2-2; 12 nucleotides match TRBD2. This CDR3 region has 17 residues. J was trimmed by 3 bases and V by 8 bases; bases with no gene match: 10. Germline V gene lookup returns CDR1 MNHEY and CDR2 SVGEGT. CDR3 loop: CASRRWLAGGDTGELFF. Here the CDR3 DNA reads TGTGCCAGCCGCCGGTGGCTAGCGGGGGGGGACACCGGGGAGCTGTTTTTT.

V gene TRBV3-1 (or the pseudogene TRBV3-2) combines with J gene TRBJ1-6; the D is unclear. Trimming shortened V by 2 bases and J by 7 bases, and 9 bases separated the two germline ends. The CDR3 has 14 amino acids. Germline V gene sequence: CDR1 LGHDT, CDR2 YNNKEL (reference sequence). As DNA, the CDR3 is TGTGCCAGCAGCCAATCCGGGCCCAATTCACCCCTCCACTTT. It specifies CASSQSGPNSPLHF.

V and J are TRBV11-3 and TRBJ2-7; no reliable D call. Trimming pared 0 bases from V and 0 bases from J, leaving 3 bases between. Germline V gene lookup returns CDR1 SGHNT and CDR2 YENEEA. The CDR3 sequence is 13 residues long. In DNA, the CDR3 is TGTGCCAGCAGCTTAGAAAGCTCCTACGAGCAGTACTTC. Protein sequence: CASSLESSYEQYF.

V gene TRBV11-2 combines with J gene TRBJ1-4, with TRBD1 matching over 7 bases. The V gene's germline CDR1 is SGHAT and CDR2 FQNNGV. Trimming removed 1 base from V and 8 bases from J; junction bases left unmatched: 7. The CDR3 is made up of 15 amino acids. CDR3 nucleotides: TGTGCCAGCAGCTTAGGTCGCACAGGGGAAGAAAAACTGTTTTTT. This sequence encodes CASSLGRTGEEKLFF.

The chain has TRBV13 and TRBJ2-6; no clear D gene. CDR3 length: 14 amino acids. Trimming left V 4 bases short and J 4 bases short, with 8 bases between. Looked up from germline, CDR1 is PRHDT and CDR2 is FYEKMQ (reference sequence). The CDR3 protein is CASSSYPGANVLTF. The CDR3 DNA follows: TGTGCCAGCAGCTCCTACCCCGGGGCCAACGTCCTGACTTTC.

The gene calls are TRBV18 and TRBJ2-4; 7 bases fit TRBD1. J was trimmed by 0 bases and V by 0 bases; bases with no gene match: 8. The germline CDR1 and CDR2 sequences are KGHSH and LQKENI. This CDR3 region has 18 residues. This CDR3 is CASSPPETGSLAKNIQYF. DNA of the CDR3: TGTGCCAGCTCACCACCGGAGACAGGGTCCCTAGCCAAAAACATTCAGTACTTC.

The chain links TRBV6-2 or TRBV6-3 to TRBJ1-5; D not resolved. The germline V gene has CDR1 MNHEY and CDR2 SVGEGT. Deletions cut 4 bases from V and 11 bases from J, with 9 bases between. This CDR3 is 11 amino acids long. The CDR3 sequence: CASSSSNSQHF. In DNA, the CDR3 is TGTGCCAGCAGTTCGTCAAATTCCCAGCATTTT.

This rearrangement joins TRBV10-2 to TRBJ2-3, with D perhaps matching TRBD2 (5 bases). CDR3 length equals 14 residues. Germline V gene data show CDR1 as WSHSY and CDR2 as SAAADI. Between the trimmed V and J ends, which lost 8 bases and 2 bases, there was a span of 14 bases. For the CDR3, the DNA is TGCGCCAGCTCTCCCCTGACTAACACAGATACGCAGTATTTT. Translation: CASSPLTNTDTQYF.

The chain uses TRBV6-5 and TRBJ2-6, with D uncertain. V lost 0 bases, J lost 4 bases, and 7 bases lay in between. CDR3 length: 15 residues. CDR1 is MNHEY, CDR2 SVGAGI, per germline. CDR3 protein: CASSYSVVGANVLTF. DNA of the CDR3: TGTGCCAGCAGTTACTCGGTGGTAGGGGCCAACGTCCTGACTTTC.

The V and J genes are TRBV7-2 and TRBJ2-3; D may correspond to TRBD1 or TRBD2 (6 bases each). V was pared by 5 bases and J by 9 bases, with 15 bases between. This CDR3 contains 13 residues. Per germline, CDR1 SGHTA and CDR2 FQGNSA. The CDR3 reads CASSARGGLTQYF. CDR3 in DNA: TGTGCCAGCAGCGCACGAGGGGGACTGACGCAGTATTTT.

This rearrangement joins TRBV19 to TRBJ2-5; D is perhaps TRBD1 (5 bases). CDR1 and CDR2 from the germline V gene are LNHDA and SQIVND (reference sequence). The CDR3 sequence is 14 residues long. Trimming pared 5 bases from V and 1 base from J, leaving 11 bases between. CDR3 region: CASSRQGFQETQYF. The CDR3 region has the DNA TGTGCCAGTAGTCGGCAGGGATTCCAAGAGACCCAGTACTTC.

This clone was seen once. The CDR3 spells CASSFPGTSDGETQYF. In DNA, the CDR3 is TGTGCCAGCAGCTTCCCCGGGACTAGCGACGGAGAGACCCAGTACTTC. This chain joins TRBV5-6 and TRBJ2-5; TRBD2 aligns across 10 bases. CDR1 is SGHDT and CDR2 is YYEEEE in the germline V gene. The CDR3 loop spans 16 amino acids. Losses at the gene ends were 2 bases for V and 4 bases for J; bases not matched to a gene: 8.

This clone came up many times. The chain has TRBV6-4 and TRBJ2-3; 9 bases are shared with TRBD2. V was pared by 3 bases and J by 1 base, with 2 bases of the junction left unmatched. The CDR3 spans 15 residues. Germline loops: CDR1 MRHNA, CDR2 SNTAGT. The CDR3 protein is CASSEERGGTDTQYF. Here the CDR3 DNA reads TGTGCCAGCAGTGAAGAGCGGGGGGGCACAGATACGCAGTATTTT.

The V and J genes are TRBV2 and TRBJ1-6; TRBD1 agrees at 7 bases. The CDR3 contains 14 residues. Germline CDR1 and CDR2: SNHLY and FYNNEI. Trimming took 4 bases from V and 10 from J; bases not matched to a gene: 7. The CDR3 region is CASSGTGVESPLHF. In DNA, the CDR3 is TGTGCCAGCAGTGGAACAGGGGTCGAGTCACCCCTCCACTTT.

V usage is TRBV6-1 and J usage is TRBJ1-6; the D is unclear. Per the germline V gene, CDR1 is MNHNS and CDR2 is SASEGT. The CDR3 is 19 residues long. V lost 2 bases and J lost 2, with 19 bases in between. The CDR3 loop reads CASSEFPLFNSAYNSPLHF. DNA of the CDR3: TGTGCCAGCAGTGAATTTCCACTCTTCAACAGCGCCTATAATTCACCCCTCCACTTT.